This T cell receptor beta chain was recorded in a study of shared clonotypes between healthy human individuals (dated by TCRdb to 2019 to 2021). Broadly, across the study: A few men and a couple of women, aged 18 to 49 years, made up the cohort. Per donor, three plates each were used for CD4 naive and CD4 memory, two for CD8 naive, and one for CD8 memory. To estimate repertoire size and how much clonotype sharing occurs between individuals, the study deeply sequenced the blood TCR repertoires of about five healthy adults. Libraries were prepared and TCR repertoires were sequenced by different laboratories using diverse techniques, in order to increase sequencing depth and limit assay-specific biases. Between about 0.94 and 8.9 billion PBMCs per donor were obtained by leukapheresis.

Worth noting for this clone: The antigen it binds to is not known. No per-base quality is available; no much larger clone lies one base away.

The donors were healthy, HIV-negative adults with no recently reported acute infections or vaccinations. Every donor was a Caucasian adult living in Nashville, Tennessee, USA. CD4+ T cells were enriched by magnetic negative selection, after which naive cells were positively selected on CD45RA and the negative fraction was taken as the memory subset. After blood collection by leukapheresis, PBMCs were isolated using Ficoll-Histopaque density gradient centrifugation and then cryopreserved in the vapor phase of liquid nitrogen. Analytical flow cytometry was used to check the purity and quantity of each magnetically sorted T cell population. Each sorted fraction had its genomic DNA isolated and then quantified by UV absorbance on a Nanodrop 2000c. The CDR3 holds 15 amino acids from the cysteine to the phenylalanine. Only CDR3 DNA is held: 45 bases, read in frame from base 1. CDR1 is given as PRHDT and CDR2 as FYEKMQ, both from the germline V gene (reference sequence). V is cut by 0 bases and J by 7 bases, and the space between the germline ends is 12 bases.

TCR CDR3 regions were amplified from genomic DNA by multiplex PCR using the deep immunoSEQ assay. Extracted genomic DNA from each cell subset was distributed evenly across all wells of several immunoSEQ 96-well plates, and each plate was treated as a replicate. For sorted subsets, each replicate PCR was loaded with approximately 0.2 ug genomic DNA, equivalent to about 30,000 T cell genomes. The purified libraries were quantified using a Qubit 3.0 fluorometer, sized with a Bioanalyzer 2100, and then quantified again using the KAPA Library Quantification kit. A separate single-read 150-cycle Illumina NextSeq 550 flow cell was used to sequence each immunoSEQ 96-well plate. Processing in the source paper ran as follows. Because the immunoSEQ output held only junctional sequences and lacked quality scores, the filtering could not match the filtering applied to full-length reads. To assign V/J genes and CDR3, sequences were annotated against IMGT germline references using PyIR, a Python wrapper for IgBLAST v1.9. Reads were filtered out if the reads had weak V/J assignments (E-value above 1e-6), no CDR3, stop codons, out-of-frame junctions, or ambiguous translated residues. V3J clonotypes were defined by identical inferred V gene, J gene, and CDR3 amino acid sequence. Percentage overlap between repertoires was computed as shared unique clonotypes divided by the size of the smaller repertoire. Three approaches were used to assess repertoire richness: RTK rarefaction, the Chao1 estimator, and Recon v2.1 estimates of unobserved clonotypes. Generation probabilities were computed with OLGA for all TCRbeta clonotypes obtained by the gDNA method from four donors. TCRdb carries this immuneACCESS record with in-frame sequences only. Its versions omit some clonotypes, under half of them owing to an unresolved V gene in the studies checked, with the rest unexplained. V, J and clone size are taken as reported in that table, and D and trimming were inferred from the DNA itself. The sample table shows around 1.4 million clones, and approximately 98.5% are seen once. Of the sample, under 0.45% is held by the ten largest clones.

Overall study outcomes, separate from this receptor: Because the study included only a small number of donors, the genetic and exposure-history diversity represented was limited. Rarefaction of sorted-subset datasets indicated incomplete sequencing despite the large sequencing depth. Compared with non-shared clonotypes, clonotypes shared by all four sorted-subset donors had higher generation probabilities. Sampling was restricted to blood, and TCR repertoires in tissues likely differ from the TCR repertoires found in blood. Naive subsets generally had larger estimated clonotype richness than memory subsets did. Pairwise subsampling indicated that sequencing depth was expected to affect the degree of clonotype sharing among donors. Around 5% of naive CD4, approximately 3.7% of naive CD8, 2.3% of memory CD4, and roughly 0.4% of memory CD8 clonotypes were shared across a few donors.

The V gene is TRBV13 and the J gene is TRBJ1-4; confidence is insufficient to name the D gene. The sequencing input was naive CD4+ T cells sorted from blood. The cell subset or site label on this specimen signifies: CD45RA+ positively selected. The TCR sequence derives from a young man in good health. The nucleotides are TGTGCCAGCAGCTTAGGAGGGCAGTCAAGTGAAAAACTGTTTTTT. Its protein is CASSLGGQSSEKLFF.